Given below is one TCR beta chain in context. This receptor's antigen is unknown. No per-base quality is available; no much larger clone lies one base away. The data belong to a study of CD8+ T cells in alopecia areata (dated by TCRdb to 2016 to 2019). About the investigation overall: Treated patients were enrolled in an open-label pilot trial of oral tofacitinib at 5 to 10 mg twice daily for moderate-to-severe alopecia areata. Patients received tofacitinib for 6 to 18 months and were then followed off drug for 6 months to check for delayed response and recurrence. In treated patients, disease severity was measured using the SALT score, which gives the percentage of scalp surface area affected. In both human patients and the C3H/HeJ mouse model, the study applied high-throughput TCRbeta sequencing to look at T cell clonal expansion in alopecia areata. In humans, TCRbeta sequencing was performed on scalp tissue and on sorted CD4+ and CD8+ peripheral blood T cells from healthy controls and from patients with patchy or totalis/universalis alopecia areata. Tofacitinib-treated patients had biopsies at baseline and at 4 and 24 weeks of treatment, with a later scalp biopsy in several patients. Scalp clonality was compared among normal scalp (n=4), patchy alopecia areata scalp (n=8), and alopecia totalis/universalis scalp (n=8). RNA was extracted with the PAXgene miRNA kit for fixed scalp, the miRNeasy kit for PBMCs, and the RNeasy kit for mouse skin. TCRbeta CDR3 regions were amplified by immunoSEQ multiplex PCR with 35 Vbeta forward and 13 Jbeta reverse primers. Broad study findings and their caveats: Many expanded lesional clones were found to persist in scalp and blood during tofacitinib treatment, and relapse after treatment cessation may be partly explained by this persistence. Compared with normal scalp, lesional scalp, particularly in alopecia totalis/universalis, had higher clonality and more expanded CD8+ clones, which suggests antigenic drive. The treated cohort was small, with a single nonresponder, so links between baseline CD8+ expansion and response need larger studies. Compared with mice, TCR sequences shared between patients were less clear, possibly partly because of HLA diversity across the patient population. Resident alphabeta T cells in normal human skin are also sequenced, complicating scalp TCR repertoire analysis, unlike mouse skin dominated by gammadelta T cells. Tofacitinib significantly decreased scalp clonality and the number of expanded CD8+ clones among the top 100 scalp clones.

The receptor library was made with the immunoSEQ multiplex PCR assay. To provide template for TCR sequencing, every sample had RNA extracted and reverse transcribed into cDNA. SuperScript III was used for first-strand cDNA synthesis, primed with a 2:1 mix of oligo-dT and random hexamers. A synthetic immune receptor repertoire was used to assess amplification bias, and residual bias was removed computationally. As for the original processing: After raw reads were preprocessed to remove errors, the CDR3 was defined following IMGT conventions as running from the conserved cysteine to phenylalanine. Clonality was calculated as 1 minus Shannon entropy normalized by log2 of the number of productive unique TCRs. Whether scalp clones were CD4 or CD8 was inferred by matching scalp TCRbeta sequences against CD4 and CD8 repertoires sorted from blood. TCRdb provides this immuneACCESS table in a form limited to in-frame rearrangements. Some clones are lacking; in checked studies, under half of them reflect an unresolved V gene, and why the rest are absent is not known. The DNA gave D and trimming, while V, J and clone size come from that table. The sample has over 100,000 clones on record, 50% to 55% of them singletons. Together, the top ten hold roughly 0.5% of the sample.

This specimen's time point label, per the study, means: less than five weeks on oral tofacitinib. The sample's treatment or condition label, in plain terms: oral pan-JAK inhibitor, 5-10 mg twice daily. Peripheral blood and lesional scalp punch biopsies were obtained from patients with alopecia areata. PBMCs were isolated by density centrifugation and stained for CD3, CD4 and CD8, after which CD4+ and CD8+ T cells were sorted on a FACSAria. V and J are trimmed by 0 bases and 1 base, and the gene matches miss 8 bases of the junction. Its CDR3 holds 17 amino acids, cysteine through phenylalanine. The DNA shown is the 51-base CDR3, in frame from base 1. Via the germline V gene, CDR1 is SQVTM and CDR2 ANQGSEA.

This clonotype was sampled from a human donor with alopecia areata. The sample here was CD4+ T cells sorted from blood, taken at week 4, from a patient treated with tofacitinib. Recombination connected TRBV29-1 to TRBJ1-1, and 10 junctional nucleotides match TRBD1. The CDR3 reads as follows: CSVEEVGTGVGNTEAFF. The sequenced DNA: TGCAGCGTTGAAGAAGTGGGGACAGGGGTTGGGAACACTGAAGCTTTCTTT.